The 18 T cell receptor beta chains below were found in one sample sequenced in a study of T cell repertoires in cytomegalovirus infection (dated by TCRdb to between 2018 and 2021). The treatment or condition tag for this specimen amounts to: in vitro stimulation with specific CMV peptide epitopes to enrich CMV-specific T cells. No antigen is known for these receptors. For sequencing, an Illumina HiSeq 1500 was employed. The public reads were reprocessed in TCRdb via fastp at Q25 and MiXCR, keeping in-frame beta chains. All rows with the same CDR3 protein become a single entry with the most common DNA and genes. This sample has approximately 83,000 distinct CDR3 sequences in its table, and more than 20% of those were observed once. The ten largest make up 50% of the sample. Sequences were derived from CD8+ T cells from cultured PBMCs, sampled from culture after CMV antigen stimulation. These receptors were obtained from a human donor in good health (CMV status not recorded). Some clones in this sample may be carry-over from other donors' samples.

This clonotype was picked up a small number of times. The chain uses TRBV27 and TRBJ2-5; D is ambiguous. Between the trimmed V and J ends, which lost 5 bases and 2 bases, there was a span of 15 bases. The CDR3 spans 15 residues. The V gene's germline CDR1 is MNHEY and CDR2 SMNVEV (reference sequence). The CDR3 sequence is CASSPSMNQQETQYF. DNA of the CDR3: TGTGCCAGCAGTCCCAGCATGAACCAACAAGAGACCCAGTACTTC.

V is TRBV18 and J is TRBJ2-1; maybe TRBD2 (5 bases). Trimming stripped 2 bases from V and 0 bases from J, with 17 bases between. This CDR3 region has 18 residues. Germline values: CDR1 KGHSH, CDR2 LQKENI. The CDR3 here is CASSPKSGSPSSYNEQFF. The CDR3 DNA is TGTGCCAGCTCACCAAAATCGGGGTCCCCTAGCTCCTACAATGAGCAGTTCTTC.

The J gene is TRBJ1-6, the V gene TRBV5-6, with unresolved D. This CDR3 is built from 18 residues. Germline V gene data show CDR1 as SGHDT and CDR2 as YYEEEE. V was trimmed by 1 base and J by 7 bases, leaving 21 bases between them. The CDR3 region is CASSLLSSPTNGNSPLHF. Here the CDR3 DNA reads TGTGCCAGCAGCTTGTTAAGTAGCCCGACGAACGGCAATTCACCCCTCCACTTT.

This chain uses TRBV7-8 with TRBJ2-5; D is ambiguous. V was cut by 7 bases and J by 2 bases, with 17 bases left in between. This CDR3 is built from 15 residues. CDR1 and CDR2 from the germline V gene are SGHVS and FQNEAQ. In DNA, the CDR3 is TGTGCCAGCACCTCCCCCCTGCGGCTACAAGAGACCCAGTACTTC. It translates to CASTSPLRLQETQYF. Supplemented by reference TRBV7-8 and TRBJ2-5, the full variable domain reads GAGVSQSPRYKVAKRGQDVALRCDPISGHVSLFWYQQALGQGPEFLTYFQNEAQLDKSGLPSDRFFAERPEGSVSTLKIQRTQQEDSAVYLCASTSPLRLQETQYFGPGTRLLVL.

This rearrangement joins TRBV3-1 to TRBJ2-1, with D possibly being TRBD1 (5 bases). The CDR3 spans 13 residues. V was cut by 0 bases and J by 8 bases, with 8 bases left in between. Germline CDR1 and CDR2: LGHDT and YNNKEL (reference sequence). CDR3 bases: TGTGCCAGCAGCCAAGACCAGGGTTATGAGCAGTTCTTC. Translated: CASSQDQGYEQFF.

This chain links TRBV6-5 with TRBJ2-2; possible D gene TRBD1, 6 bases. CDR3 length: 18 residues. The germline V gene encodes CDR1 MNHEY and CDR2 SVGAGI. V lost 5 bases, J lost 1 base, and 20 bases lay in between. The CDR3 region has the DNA TGTGCCAGCAGTAAAAATCCGCCGGGACACCTGAACACCGGGGAGCTGTTTTTT. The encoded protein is CASSKNPPGHLNTGELFF.

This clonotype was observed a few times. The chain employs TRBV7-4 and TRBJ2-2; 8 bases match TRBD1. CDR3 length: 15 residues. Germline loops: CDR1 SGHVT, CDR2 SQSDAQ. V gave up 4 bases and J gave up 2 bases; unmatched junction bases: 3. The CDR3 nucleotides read TGTGCCAGCAGCTCCGGACAGGGTAACACCGGGGAGCTGTTTTTT. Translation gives CASSSGQGNTGELFF.

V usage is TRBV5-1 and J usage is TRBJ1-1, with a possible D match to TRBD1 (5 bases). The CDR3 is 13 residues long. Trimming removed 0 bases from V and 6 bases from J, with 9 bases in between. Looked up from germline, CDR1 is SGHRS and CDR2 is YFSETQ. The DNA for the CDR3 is TGCGCCAGCAGCTTGGAGTGGGGCCCTGAAGCTTTCTTT. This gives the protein CASSLEWGPEAFF.

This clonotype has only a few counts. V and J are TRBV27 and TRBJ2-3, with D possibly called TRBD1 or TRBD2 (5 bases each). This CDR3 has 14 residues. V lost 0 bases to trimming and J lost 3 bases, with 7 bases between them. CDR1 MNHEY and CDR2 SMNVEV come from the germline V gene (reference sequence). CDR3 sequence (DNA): TGTGCCAGCAGTTTATCATGGGGGACAGATACGCAGTATTTT. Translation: CASSLSWGTDTQYF.

DNA of the CDR3: TGTGCCAGCAGCTCCGGACAGGTTAGCCAAGAGACCCAGTACTTC. Protein product: CASSSGQVSQETQYF. This sequence joins TRBV5-5 and TRBJ2-5; 7 bases agree with TRBD1. This CDR3 is built from 15 residues. V was clipped by 3 bases and J by 1 base; unmatched bases: 6. Per germline, CDR1 SGHKS and CDR2 YYEKEE (reference sequence). Full variable domain (outside the CDR3, taken from reference TRBV5-5 and TRBJ2-5): DAGVTQSPTHLIKTRGQQVTLRCSPISGHKSVSWYQQVLGQGPQFIFQYYEKEERGRGNFPDRFSARQFPNYSSELNVNALLLGDSALYLCASSSGQVSQETQYFGPGTRLLVL.

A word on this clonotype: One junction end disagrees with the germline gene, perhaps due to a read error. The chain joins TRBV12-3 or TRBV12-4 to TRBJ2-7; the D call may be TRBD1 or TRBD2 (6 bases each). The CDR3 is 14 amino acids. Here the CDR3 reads CASRFGGGLTEQYF. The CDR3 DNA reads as TGTGCCAGCCGTTTCGGAGGGGGTCTGACCGAGCAGTACTTC.

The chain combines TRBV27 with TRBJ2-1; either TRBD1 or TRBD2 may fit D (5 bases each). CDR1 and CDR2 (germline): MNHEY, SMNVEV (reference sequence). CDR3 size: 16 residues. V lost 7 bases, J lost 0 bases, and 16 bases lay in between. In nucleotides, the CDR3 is TGTGCCAGCACCCCCGCTGGGGGTAGCTCCTACAATGAGCAGTTCTTC. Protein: CASTPAGGSSYNEQFF.

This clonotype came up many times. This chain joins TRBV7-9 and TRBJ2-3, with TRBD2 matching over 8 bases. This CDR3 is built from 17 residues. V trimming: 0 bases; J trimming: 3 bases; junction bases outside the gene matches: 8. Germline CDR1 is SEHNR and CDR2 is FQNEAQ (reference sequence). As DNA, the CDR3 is TGTGCCAGCAGCTTAGCCCCAAGCGGGAGTAATACAGATACGCAGTATTTT. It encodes CASSLAPSGSNTDTQYF.

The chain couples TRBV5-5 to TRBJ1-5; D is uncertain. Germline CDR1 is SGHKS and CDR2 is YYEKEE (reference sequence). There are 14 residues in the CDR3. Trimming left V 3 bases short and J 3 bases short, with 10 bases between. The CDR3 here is CASSSQSANQPQHF. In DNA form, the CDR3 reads TGTGCCAGCAGCTCGCAGTCAGCCAATCAGCCCCAGCATTTT.

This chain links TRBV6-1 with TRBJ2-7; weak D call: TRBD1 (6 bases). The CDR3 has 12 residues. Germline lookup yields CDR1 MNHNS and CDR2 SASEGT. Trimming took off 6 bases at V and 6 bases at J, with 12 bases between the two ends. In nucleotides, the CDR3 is TGTGCCAGCAGCAGCAGGGGCCCCGAGCAGTACTTC. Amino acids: CASSSRGPEQYF.

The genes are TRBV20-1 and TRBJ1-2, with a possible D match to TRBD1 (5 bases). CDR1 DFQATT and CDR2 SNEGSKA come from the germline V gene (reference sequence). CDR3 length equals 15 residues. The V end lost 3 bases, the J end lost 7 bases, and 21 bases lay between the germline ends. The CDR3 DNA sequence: TGCAGTGCTAGCCACGGCGTGGGGGGGTTATCTGGCTACACCTTC. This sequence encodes CSASHGVGGLSGYTF.

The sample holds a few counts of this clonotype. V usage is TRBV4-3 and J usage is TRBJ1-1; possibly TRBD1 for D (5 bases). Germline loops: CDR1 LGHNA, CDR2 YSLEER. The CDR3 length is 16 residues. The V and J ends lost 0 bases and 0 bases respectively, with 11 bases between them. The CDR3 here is CASSQDSAGMNTEAFF. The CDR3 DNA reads TGCGCCAGCAGCCAAGATTCCGCAGGGATGAACACTGAAGCTTTCTTT.

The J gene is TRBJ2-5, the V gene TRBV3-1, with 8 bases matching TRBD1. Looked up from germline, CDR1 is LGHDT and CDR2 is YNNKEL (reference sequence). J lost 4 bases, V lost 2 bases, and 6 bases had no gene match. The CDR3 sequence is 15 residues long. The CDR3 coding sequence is TGTGCCAGCAGCCAAAGAGGACAGGGTGGAGAGACCCAGTACTTC. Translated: CASSQRGQGGETQYF.